Below, 12 T cell receptor beta chains from the same sample are listed, as sequenced in a study of blood T cell repertoires in COVID-19. This table comes from immunoSEQ multiplex PCR, and its TCRdb copy is limited to in-frame clones, with some not included. The sample carries 300,000 or so clones, around nine tenths recorded once. Sample: PBMCs or T cells enriched from blood (not recorded which). These receptors originate from a man in his sixties who had recovered from COVID-19.

Only a few counts were recorded for this clone. This sequence joins TRBV4-2 and TRBJ2-2, with 8 positions matching TRBD2. J was trimmed by 4 bases and V by 4 bases; bases with no gene match: 8. CDR1 is LGHNA and CDR2 is YNFKEQ in the germline V gene. This CDR3 is 16 amino acids long. The CDR3 nucleotides read TGTGCCAGCAGCCTCCCCGAGCGGGAGTTCACCGGGGAGCTGTTTTTT. It is translated as CASSLPEREFTGELFF.

The chain uses TRBV5-8 and TRBJ2-7; 10 positions match TRBD1. The CDR3 totals 15 residues. The ends lost 4 bases at V and 5 bases at J; junction bases unmatched: 9. Per germline, CDR1 SGHTS and CDR2 YDEGEE. CDR3 region: CASSNRDRGFHEQYF. For the CDR3, the DNA is TGTGCCAGCAGCAACCGGGACAGGGGATTCCACGAGCAGTACTTC.

Here the CDR3 reads CASSYRGMGNTIYF. In DNA, the CDR3 is TGTGCCAGCAGTTATCGGGGGATGGGTAACACCATATATTTT. The J gene is TRBJ1-3, the V gene TRBV6-5; D possibly corresponds to TRBD1 (5 bases). The V gene's germline CDR1 is MNHEY and CDR2 SVGAGI. V lost 3 bases, J lost 7 bases, and 13 bases lay in between. The CDR3 has 14 amino acids.

The chain employs TRBV27 and TRBJ2-3, with 12 nucleotides matching TRBD2. The V segment lost 4 bases and the J segment 2 bases; nucleotides outside the gene matches: 1. Germline CDR1 reads MNHEY; CDR2 reads SMNVEV (reference sequence). The CDR3 consists of 15 residues. The CDR3 sequence: CASSSSGGDTDTQYF. The DNA of the CDR3 is TGTGCCAGCAGTTCTAGCGGGGGGGACACAGATACGCAGTATTTT.

The chain recombines TRBV13 with TRBJ2-3; D not certain. Germline values: CDR1 PRHDT, CDR2 FYEKMQ (reference sequence). V lost 5 bases to trimming and J lost 4 bases, with 7 bases between them. CDR3 length: 12 residues. The CDR3 region has the DNA TGTGCCAGCAGCCACAACCCAGATACGCAGTATTTT. Its protein is CASSHNPDTQYF. The variable domain in full, completed from reference TRBV13 and TRBJ2-3, reads AAGVIQSPRHLIKEKRETATLKCYPIPRHDTVYWYQQGPGQDPQFLISFYEKMQSDKGSIPDRFSAQQFSDYHSELNMSSLELGDSALYFCASSHNPDTQYFGPGTRLTVL.

This clone came up a few times. The chain has TRBV7-9 and TRBJ1-1; D remains unclear. The germline V gene has CDR1 SEHNR and CDR2 FQNEAQ (reference sequence). Trimming took off 1 base at V and 2 bases at J, with 5 bases between the two ends. The CDR3 has 13 residues. Here the CDR3 reads CASSLGSNTEAFF. DNA of the CDR3: TGTGCCAGCAGCTTAGGAAGCAACACTGAAGCTTTCTTT.

The chain has TRBV27 and TRBJ1-2, with 7 bases matching TRBD1. The CDR3 spans 15 residues. Germline V lookup: CDR1 MNHEY, CDR2 SMNVEV (reference sequence). Losses at the gene ends were 3 bases for V and 1 base for J; bases not matched to a gene: 5. The CDR3 region is CASSFRTGLNYGYTF. The CDR3, as DNA: TGTGCCAGCAGTTTCAGGACAGGACTTAACTATGGCTACACCTTC.

V and J are TRBV5-6 and TRBJ1-2; D is uncertain. The CDR3 is 13 residues long. Germline V gene data show CDR1 as SGHDT and CDR2 as YYEEEE. V was pared by 1 base and J by 7 bases, with 11 bases between. This CDR3 reads CASSLPADTGYTF. The CDR3 DNA reads TGTGCCAGCAGCTTGCCGGCCGACACTGGCTACACCTTC.

V and J are TRBV5-1 and TRBJ2-7; 11 bases match TRBD2. There are 17 residues in the CDR3. The J segment lost 6 bases and the V segment lost 5 bases, leaving 16 bases of the junction unmatched. Germline CDR1 reads SGHRS; CDR2 reads YFSETQ. The CDR3 bases are TGCGCCAGCAGGAGTTTGCCTAGCGGGAGGCCGAGTCTCGAGCAGTACTTC. Protein product: CASRSLPSGRPSLEQYF.

V usage is TRBV7-6 and J usage is TRBJ1-1; D might be TRBD1 (6 bases). Germline CDR1 SGHVS, CDR2 FNYEAQ. The CDR3 is made up of 15 amino acids. Trimming removed 4 bases at V and 4 bases at J, with 16 bases between. The CDR3: CASSSISTGGTEAFF. In nucleotides, the CDR3 is TGTGCCAGCAGCTCAATTTCGACAGGTGGCACTGAAGCTTTCTTT.

A remark on this clone: A read error may produce the germline difference seen at one junction end. The rearrangement uses TRBV28 and TRBJ2-2; 9 nucleotides agree with TRBD1. Germline assignment: CDR1 MDHEN and CDR2 SYDVKM. CDR3 length: 15 residues. The CDR3 region is CASSLGTGNSGELFF. In DNA, the CDR3 is TGTGCCAGCAGTTTAGGGACAGGGAACTCCGGGGAGCTGTTTTTT.

The CDR3 sequence is CASSLIGTGKDTQYF. The CDR3 bases are TGTGCCAGCAGCTTAATAGGGACAGGGAAGGATACGCAGTATTTT. The chain carries TRBV7-6 and TRBJ2-3; TRBD1 matches 9 bases. The CDR3 runs to 15 residues. Germline V gene data show CDR1 as SGHVS and CDR2 as FNYEAQ. V was clipped by 2 bases and J by 6 bases; unmatched bases: 6. The full variable domain, completed using reference TRBV7-6 and TRBJ2-3, is GAGVSQSPRYKVTKRGQDVALRCDPISGHVSLYWYRQALGQGPEFLTYFNYEAQQDKSGLPNDRFSAERPEGSISTLTIQRTEQRDSAMYRCASSLIGTGKDTQYFGPGTRLTVL.